What follows is one T cell receptor beta chain and its context. These data are taken from a study of blood T cell repertoires in COVID-19. Study context: Material from acute and convalescent COVID-19 was sourced from the United States, Italy and Spain.

Germline V lookup: CDR1 SGHDT, CDR2 YYEEEE. V gave up 2 bases and J gave up 2 bases, with 9 bases separating them. There are 14 residues in the CDR3. Per the authors' pipeline: Amplification of reference gene primers provided the estimated nucleated cell counts. Produced via immunoSEQ multiplex PCR; TCRdb's table is partial and in-frame only. V and J calls and clone size are those listed in that table; D and trimming were worked out from the DNA. Of 180,000 or so clones in the sample, around 87% were seen once. The material sequenced was peripheral blood. The V call is TRBV5-6, the J call TRBJ2-3, with D possibly being TRBD1 (5 bases). The sequence was collected from a middle-aged man with active or convalescent COVID-19. In nucleotides, the CDR3 is TGTGCCAGCAGCTTAAGGGGTTCCACAGATACGCAGTATTTT. Residues: CASSLRGSTDTQYF.